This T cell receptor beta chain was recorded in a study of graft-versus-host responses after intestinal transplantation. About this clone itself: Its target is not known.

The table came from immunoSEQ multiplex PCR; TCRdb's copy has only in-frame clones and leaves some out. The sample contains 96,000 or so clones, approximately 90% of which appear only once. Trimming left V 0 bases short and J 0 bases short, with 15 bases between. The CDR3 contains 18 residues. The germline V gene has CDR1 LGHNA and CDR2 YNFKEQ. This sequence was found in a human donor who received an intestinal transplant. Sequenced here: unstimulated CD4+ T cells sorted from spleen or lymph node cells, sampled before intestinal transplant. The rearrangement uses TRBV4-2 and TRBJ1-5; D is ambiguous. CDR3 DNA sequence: TGTGCCAGCAGCCAAGAATCTTCAGCGCGGTATAGCAATCAGCCCCAGCATTTT. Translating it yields CASSQESSARYSNQPQHF.